Below are 9 T cell receptor beta chains sequenced from a single sample in a study of CD8+CD57+ T cells in acquired aplastic anemia. Profiles of TCR beta VDJ and CDR3 were generated from a genomic DNA template. TCRdb itself ran the reads through MiXCR, one entry per CDR3 protein. The sample carries about 470,000 distinct CDR3 sequences, more than 25% recorded once. Patients chosen for sequencing had CD8+CD57+ cells that had expanded, as shown by flow cytometry. The specimen sequenced was sorted CD4+, CD8+, or CD8+CD57+ T cells (not recorded which) from PBMCs. These TCRs come from a human donor with aplastic anemia.

This clonotype was counted at least ten times. This rearrangement joins TRBV25-1 to TRBJ2-3; D gene ambiguous. Trimming cost V 3 bases and J 2 bases, with 3 bases left between them. The CDR3 totals 12 residues. Germline CDR1 is MGHDK and CDR2 is SYGVNS. Here the CDR3 reads CASSDLTDTQYF. CDR3 bases: TGTGCCAGCAGTGACCTCACAGATACGCAGTATTTT.

The chain employs TRBV6-1 and TRBJ2-1; 11 bases agree with TRBD2. The CDR3 length is 16 residues. Germline CDR1 reads MNHNS; CDR2 reads SASEGT. J lost 9 bases, V lost 4 bases, and 11 bases had no gene match. CDR3 sequence (DNA): TGTGCCAGCAGTGGTAGGCGACTAGCGGGGCGTAGTGAGCAGTTCTTC. Amino acid sequence: CASSGRRLAGRSEQFF.

For the CDR3, the DNA is TGTGCCACCGTCAGAGTAATCGGGGATACTGAAGCTTTCTTT. Its translation is CATVRVIGDTEAFF. The V gene is TRBV15, the J gene TRBJ1-1; D not resolved. The CDR3 is made up of 14 amino acids. The V gene lost 8 bases and the J gene lost 5 bases, with 18 bases spanning the gap. Germline CDR1 reads LNHNV; CDR2 reads YYDKDF (reference sequence).

V and J are TRBV7-9 and TRBJ1-4; TRBD1 matches at 9 bases. The CDR3 length is 15 residues. The trim removed 3 bases at V and 7 bases at J, leaving 6 bases unmatched. CDR1 is SEHNR, CDR2 FQNEAQ, per germline (reference sequence). The CDR3 loop reads CASSLGTGGVEKLFF. In DNA form, the CDR3 reads TGTGCCAGCAGCTTGGGCACAGGGGGCGTTGAAAAACTGTTTTTT. Variable domain in full (rest from reference TRBV7-9 and TRBJ1-4): DTGVSQNPRHKITKRGQNVTFRCDPISEHNRLYWYRQTLGQGPEFLTYFQNEAQLEKSRLLSDRFSAERPKGSFSTLEIQRTEQGDSAMYLCASSLGTGGVEKLFFGSGTQLSVL.

The sample holds a few counts of this clonotype. This could be a read error, since a much larger clone is one nucleotide away. This rearrangement joins TRBV9 to TRBJ1-2, with no clear D. This CDR3 comprises 15 residues. CDR1 SGDLS and CDR2 YYNGEE come from the germline V gene. V lost 0 bases to trimming and J lost 4 bases, with 13 bases between them. DNA for the CDR3: TGTGCCAGCAGCGTAGGCTATCGGAGGCGCTATGGCTACACCTTC. Its protein product is CASSVGYRRRYGYTF.

Turning to this clonotype: A much larger clone lies one base from this, so it may be a read error. V is TRBV2 and J is TRBJ1-6, with D maybe TRBD1 (5 bases). This CDR3 has 15 amino acids. The V and J ends lost 5 bases and 6 bases respectively, with 14 bases between them. The germline gives CDR1 SNHLY, CDR2 FYNNEI. CDR3 nucleotides: TGTGCCAGCAGTATAACAGGAGGTATTAATTCACCCCTCCACTTT. Translated: CASSITGGINSPLHF.

This clonotype was detected a few times. The chain employs TRBV6-1 and TRBJ1-2; 8 bases are shared with TRBD1. The CDR3 length is 17 residues. Germline lookup yields CDR1 MNHNS and CDR2 SASEGT. The ends lost 2 bases at V and 8 bases at J; junction bases unmatched: 16. CDR3 residues: CASSESFLGTGRLGYTF. Written as DNA, the CDR3 is TGTGCCAGCAGTGAATCGTTTCTTGGGACAGGAAGGCTCGGCTACACCTTC.

This clonotype has ten or more counts. This rearrangement joins TRBV29-1 to TRBJ2-5, with D perhaps given as TRBD1 or TRBD2 (6 bases each). Germline CDR1 is SQVTM and CDR2 is ANQGSEA. V lost 5 bases and J lost 1, with 14 bases in between. CDR3 length equals 14 residues. This chain's CDR3 is CSVHRPGAQETQYF. The CDR3 DNA is TGCAGCGTTCACAGGCCGGGGGCCCAAGAGACCCAGTACTTC.

The chain joins TRBV10-3 to TRBJ2-5; D ambiguous. The CDR3 totals 12 residues. Germline-derived CDR1 and CDR2 are ENHRY and SYGVKD. The V end lost 6 bases, the J end lost 3 bases, and 8 bases lay between the germline ends. CDR3 amino acids: CAIRVGEETQYF. In DNA, the CDR3 is TGTGCCATCAGGGTAGGAGAAGAGACCCAGTACTTC.